This TCR beta chain is from a study of OX40 agonist ivuxolimab in advanced cancers. Concerning the study at large: Ivuxolimab was an agonistic, fully human IgG2 monoclonal antibody directed against OX40 (CD134), a costimulatory receptor. The point of sequencing TCRbeta in the periphery was to test whether ivuxolimab changed TCR sequence diversity and drove clonal T-cell expansion. Of the roughly 53 patients in dose escalation, around 20 had hepatocellular carcinoma, about 15 had melanoma, 9 had renal cell carcinoma and 9 had head and neck cancer. Intravenous ivuxolimab was administered to patients every 2 weeks at six dose levels: 0.01, 0.1, 0.3, 1.5, 3 and 10 mg/kg. The paper describes the monotherapy dose-escalation part (N ≈ 51 patients) of the phase I trial of ivuxolimab. The dose-escalation cohort was approximately 83% male with a mean age of approximately 60 years, ranging from roughly 23 to 90. Patients were allowed to have had prior anti-PD-1, anti-PD-L1 or anti-CTLA-4 therapy, and approximately 40% of the dose-escalation patients had been treated with checkpoint inhibitors. Partial responses were achieved by three dose-escalation patients, of whom one had hepatocellular carcinoma and two had cutaneous melanoma. Results and caveats for the whole study, not just this receptor: Low levels of normalized T-cell clonal expansion were also seen in some nonresponding patients. Partial responders in the 0.1-3.0 mg/kg groups had among the lowest normalized peripheral clonal expansion, especially among CD8+ T cells. Antigen specificity was not determined for the clonally expanded peripheral T cells. At doses of 0.1 to 3.0 mg/kg, clonal expansion of both CD4+ and CD8+ blood T cells was observed from baseline to week 6. After ivuxolimab, more expanded clones were found on average in CD8+ T cells than in CD4+ T cells.

In regard to this clone: Its recognized antigen is unknown. Base qualities are not at hand, and no much larger clone is one base apart.

For sequencing of the TCRbeta CDR3 region, genomic DNA was extracted from the sorted cells. The immunoSEQ Assay was used to sequence the TCRbeta CDR3 regions. Imported from immuneACCESS, the table was reduced by TCRdb to in-frame sequences with V and J called. These copies leave out some clones; in studies compared against another copy, an unresolved V gene accounts for under half, and the cause of the remainder is not known. For this sample there are roughly 43,000 clones; about 89% appear just once. The ten largest clonotypes hold 12% of the sample. Relative to germline, V is 2 bases shorter and J is 7 bases shorter, with 23 bases between their ends. The germline V gene provides CDR1 SGHTA and CDR2 FQGNSA. There are 17 amino acids in the CDR3, from cysteine to phenylalanine inclusive. CDR3 DNA only is kept here, 51 bases in frame from base 1. Patients with autoimmune disease history or receiving systemic immunosuppression were excluded from the trial. Peripheral blood for TCR sequencing was drawn from every dose cohort at baseline, at cycle 4 day 1 and at cycle 7 day 1. The samples were drawn from a first-in-human, open-label, multicenter phase I dose-escalation trial of ivuxolimab. Adults with locally advanced or metastatic melanoma, renal cell, hepatocellular, or head and neck squamous cell carcinoma were enrolled in the trial. Before TCR sequencing, CD4+ T cells and CD8+ T cells from peripheral blood were sorted into separate populations.

This clonotype was obtained from an adult with an advanced solid tumor such as melanoma, head and neck, liver or kidney cancer. This sample comprised CD4+ or CD8+ T cells sorted from blood, obtained in a trial of the OX40 agonist ivuxolimab. Recombination joined TRBV7-2 with TRBJ1-2; the D segment could be TRBD1, given 6 matching bases. The nucleotide sequence reads TGTGCCAGCAGCTTAACCCTCCTCGGCCAGGGGCAGTCTGGCTACACCTTC. The translation is CASSLTLLGQGQSGYTF.